This T cell receptor (beta chain) was documented in a study of T cells in Graves' hyperthyroidism and ophthalmopathy (dated by TCRdb to the late 2010s). Study-level background: Peripheral blood samples were taken at the time of initial diagnosis, prior to any treatment. The paper reports TCR Vbeta CDR3 sequencing of roughly 140 peripheral blood samples: approximately 43 ophthalmopathy, under 80 hyperthyroidism and around 17 progressor patients. The study also compared thyroid tissue and blood T-cell repertoires from a handful of Graves' hyperthyroidism patients. A discovery cohort of around 98 patients, approximately 45 with Graves' ophthalmopathy and 57 with stable Graves' hyperthyroidism, was used to find distinguishing TCR V-J signatures. After blood sampling, hyperthyroidism patients were treated with methimazole at a starting dose of 30 mg daily, and ophthalmopathy patients were treated with high-dose intravenous methylprednisolone. Prospective prediction of ophthalmopathy was tested in an independent validation cohort consisting of roughly 19 hyperthyroidism patients and over 15 patients who later progressed to ophthalmopathy. The roughly 94 discovery patients were randomly divided into training and test sets at a 7:3 ratio. What the authors observed across the whole study: A 13 V-J signature model separated ophthalmopathy from stable hyperthyroidism, with 87.88% sensitivity and 81% to 83% specificity in cross-validation and 80%/75% in testing. Most expanded thyroid clonotypes (frequency above 0.001) were also detected in blood, a finding suggesting that blood repertoires may reflect thyroid immune responses. In validation, progression to ophthalmopathy was predicted by the model with 65% to 71% sensitivity and roughly 72% specificity, a median of about 6.8 months before onset. Sample size was not statistically predetermined, and investigators were not blinded to group allocation.

From a lookup of the germline V gene (reference sequence), CDR1 and CDR2 are DFQATT and SNEGSKA. The CDR3, cysteine through phenylalanine, is 17 amino acids long. The entry retains the CDR3 DNA only, 51 bases that are in frame from base 1. Trimming leaves V shorter by 0 bases and J shorter by 4 bases, with the junction holding 11 bases beyond the gene matches. TCR beta CDR3 regions were amplified from RNA transcripts. A first-round RT-PCR of the TCR CDR3 used the HTBI primer set with the Qiagen OneStep RT-PCR kit. The libraries were constructed in a second round of multiplex PCR and then size-selected and purified. Libraries were sequenced paired-end with 100 bp reads on an Illumina HiSeq2000. On the authors' methods: Raw data were processed with SOAPnuke, discarding reads with adapters, uncalled bases, mean Phred below 15, or no exact constant-primer or identifier match. COPE v1.2.5 was used to merge the high-quality paired reads, and each unique nucleotide sequence was defined as a clonotype. MiTCR v1.1 was used to align the clonotypes against IMGT TRBV, TRBD and TRBJ reference segments. Analysis was restricted to V-J combinations with a frequency above 0.0001, which covered roughly 99% of repertoires. A TCS score was defined as the ratio between F50 (clonal expansion) and ExV (chaos), using BLOSUM62-based TCRdist between CDR3 peptides within each V-J. Welch's t-statistics and random forest reduced fewer than 600 V-J features to around 14, which were used in a naive Bayes classifier (R e1071). TCRdb reanalyzed the raw reads on its own, using fastp at Q25 for trimming and MiXCR for clone calling, and kept in-frame beta chains. All rows with the same CDR3 protein become a single entry with the most common DNA and genes. The V and J calls reflect TCRdb's pipeline rather than the authors' work. The sample records under 350,000 distinct CDR3 sequences, roughly an eighth of which are singletons. The ten largest clonotypes hold roughly 35% of the sample.

There are a few counts of this clonotype. Its specific antigen is unknown. No much larger clone is present one base from it, and per-base qualities are unavailable. In the ophthalmopathy patients, disease was moderately to severely active, with a Clinical Activity Score of 3 or more, a NOSPECS grade of 4 or more, and a duration of less than 3 months. Exclusion was applied to patients with uncontrolled infections, other autoimmune diseases, pregnancy or lactation. Diagnoses were established on the basis of clinical symptoms, serum thyroxine and TRAb, thyroid ultrasound, and orbital computed tomography. Ficoll-Paque density gradient centrifugation was used to isolate PBMCs from approximately 11 ml of fresh peripheral blood. Trizol reagent was used to extract total RNA, and RNA quality was then checked on an Agilent 2100 Bioanalyzer.

The chain couples TRBV20-1 to TRBJ2-7; 11 bases in the junction line up with TRBD2. The receptor comes from a woman in her 40s with Graves' ophthalmopathy. Sequencing was performed on blood. The DNA reads TGCAGTGCTAGAGAAGTTTTAGCGGGAGGGTTAAGGTACGAGCAGTACTTC. It is translated as CSAREVLAGGLRYEQYF.